Following are 26 T cell receptor beta chains from one sample sequenced in a study of cytomegalovirus exposure and HLA in healthy donors. The PCR used 60 Vbeta and 13 Jbeta primers. Only in-frame clones appear in the TCRdb table, and some are missing; sequencing was by immunoSEQ multiplex PCR. The repertoire holds some 140,000 clones, with around three quarters as singletons. Sequencing used PBMCs. These receptor sequences come from a man aged 18 to 29 in good health and CMV-seronegative.

The table lists this clone with a count of one. Sequence at one end of the junction differs from germline and may be a read error. This chain joins TRBV7-9 and TRBJ2-5, with unresolved D. The CDR3 has 12 residues. Germline CDR1 SEHNR, CDR2 FQNEAQ (reference sequence). The CDR3 DNA follows: TGTTCCAGCAGCGAAACGGGAGAGACCCAGTACTTC. This translates into CSSSETGETQYF.

A remark on this clone: An end of the junction does not agree with germline; a read error may underlie this. The rearrangement uses TRBV7-9 and TRBJ1-6; D possibly corresponds to TRBD1 (6 bases). The CDR3 has 15 residues. CDR1 and CDR2 from the germline V gene are SEHNR and FQNEAQ (reference sequence). CDR3 nucleotides: TGTTCCAGCAGCCCCGCGCTGGGGGCCAATTCACCCCTCCACTTT. This gives the protein CSSSPALGANSPLHF.

V is TRBV6-5 and J is TRBJ2-1, with 11 bases identical to TRBD2. V shed 2 bases, J shed 10 bases, and the junction held 7 bases outside the gene matches. The CDR3 has 15 residues. CDR1 is MNHEY, CDR2 SVGAGI, per germline. The CDR3, as DNA: TGTGCCAGCAGTTACCTAGCGGGGGGTGTCAGCGAGCAGTTCTTC. The encoded protein is CASSYLAGGVSEQFF.

V gene TRBV7-3 combines with J gene TRBJ1-1; D unresolved. Trimming pared 2 bases from V and 1 base from J, leaving 8 bases between. Germline CDR1 SGHTA, CDR2 FQGTGA. The CDR3 spans 14 residues. The CDR3 protein is CASSLYAWNTEAFF. The CDR3 nucleotides are TGTGCCAGCAGCTTATATGCGTGGAACACTGAAGCTTTCTTT. Combining the CDR3 with reference TRBV7-3 and TRBJ1-1 gives the whole variable domain GAGVSQTPSNKVTEKGKYVELRCDPISGHTALYWYRQSLGQGPEFLIYFQGTGAADDSGLPNDRFFAVRPEGSVSTLKIQRTERGDSAVYLCASSLYAWNTEAFFGQGTRLTVV.

DNA of the CDR3: TGTGCCAGCATATCCCGGGACTCCTACTCCTACGAGCAGTACTTC. Protein sequence: CASISRDSYSYEQYF. This chain uses TRBV2 with TRBJ2-7, with TRBD2 as a possible D gene (6 bases). Trimming left V 7 bases short and J 0 bases short, with 16 bases between. The CDR3 totals 15 residues. Germline V gene data show CDR1 as SNHLY and CDR2 as FYNNEI.

The chain combines TRBV7-2 with TRBJ1-5; TRBD1 aligns across 10 bases. This CDR3 is built from 15 residues. CDR1 SGHTA and CDR2 FQGNSA come from the germline V gene. V dropped 5 bases and J dropped 1; count of bases not matched to a gene: 2. The CDR3 loop reads CASSRDRGSNQPQHF. Written as DNA, the CDR3 is TGTGCCAGCAGCCGGGACAGGGGAAGCAATCAGCCCCAGCATTTT.

This rearrangement joins TRBV7-2 to TRBJ1-2; D perhaps matches TRBD1 (5 bases). With 3 bases removed from V and 5 bases from J, the gap between germline ends came to 16 bases. This CDR3 has 15 residues. Germline V CDR1 and CDR2: SGHTA, FQGNSA. The CDR3 is CASSLGGGSGYGYTF. The CDR3 bases are TGTGCCAGCAGCTTGGGGGGAGGGTCTGGATATGGCTACACCTTC.

J is TRBJ1-2 and V is TRBV7-9, with D perhaps matching TRBD1 (5 bases). Per germline, CDR1 SEHNR and CDR2 FQNEAQ (reference sequence). The CDR3 spans 17 residues. The V gene lost 3 bases and the J gene lost 2 bases, with 19 bases spanning the gap. The CDR3 is CASSFFGGKGPNYGYTF. CDR3 sequence (DNA): TGTGCCAGCAGCTTCTTCGGGGGGAAGGGACCAAACTATGGCTACACCTTC.

The chain combines TRBV10-3 with TRBJ1-2; D might be TRBD1 (5 bases). The CDR3 covers 11 residues. Trimming took off 10 bases at V and 6 bases at J, with 12 bases between the two ends. Looked up from germline, CDR1 is ENHRY and CDR2 is SYGVKD. For the CDR3, the DNA is TGTGCCACCCAGGGTGCTGATGGCTACACCTTC. Residues: CATQGADGYTF.

The chain couples TRBV4-3 to TRBJ1-5, with 10 bases that match TRBD1. The CDR3 spans 19 residues. Trimming at V came to 4 bases and at J to 4 bases, leaving 16 bases not matched to a gene. Germline loops: CDR1 LGHNA, CDR2 YSLEER. The CDR3 nucleotides read TGCGCCAGCAGCCCGAAATGGGCGGGGGGGACAGGGGTGAATCAGCCCCAGCATTTT. Translating gives CASSPKWAGGTGVNQPQHF.

V usage is TRBV28 and J usage is TRBJ2-7; TRBD1 is a possible D gene (5 bases). The CDR3 contains 16 residues. Per the germline V gene, CDR1 is MDHEN and CDR2 is SYDVKM. V was pared by 5 bases and J by 4 bases, with 21 bases between. This CDR3 is CASSTAIKDSWYEQYF. In DNA, the CDR3 is TGTGCCAGCAGTACCGCGATTAAAGACAGTTGGTACGAGCAGTACTTC.

This chain connects TRBV5-1 to TRBJ2-1, with D perhaps TRBD2 (6 bases). The CDR3 length is 13 residues. V shed 3 bases and J shed 4 bases, with 8 bases lying between them. Germline lookup yields CDR1 SGHRS and CDR2 YFSETQ. The CDR3 nucleotides are TGCGCCAGCAGCTGGGGGACTTACAATGAGCAGTTCTTC. Translating gives CASSWGTYNEQFF. The whole variable domain, remainder taken from reference TRBV5-1 and TRBJ2-1, is KAGVTQTPRYLIKTRGQQVTLSCSPISGHRSVSWYQQTPGQGLQFLFEYFSETQRNKGNFPGRFSGRQFSNSRSEMNVSTLELGDSALYLCASSWGTYNEQFFGPGTRLTVL.

The rearrangement links TRBV13 to TRBJ2-7; possible D gene TRBD1, 5 bases. The CDR3 covers 12 residues. Between the trimmed V and J ends, which lost 0 bases and 6 bases, there was a span of 6 bases. Germline V lookup: CDR1 PRHDT, CDR2 FYEKMQ (reference sequence). The CDR3 DNA reads TGTGCCAGCAGCTTAGGGGGGCCCGAGCAGTACTTC. Its translation: CASSLGGPEQYF.

This chain links TRBV5-5 with TRBJ1-1; 8 bases line up with TRBD1. CDR3 length equals 16 residues. Germline V lookup: CDR1 SGHKS, CDR2 YYEKEE (reference sequence). The junction had 9 bases not matched to a gene; V was cut back by 0 bases and J by 5 bases. CDR3 loop: CASSLEARGRETEAFF. The CDR3, as DNA: TGTGCCAGCAGCTTGGAAGCCAGGGGGCGCGAGACTGAAGCTTTCTTT.

With respect to this clone: Germline and junction disagree at one end, which may indicate a read error. The chain recombines TRBV7-7 with TRBJ2-2; 12 nucleotides match TRBD2. There are 16 residues in the CDR3. The germline gives CDR1 SSHAT, CDR2 FNYEAQ (reference sequence). The CDR3 nucleotides read TGTGCTAGCAGTTTGCTAGCGGGGGGGCCTCCCGGGGAGCTGTTTTTT. Translating gives CASSLLAGGPPGELFF.

J is TRBJ2-3 and V is TRBV27, with D possibly matching TRBD1 (5 bases). V was cut by 2 bases and J by 0 bases, with 9 bases left in between. Germline V gene lookup returns CDR1 MNHEY and CDR2 SMNVEV (reference sequence). The CDR3 covers 15 residues. As DNA, the CDR3 is TGTGCCAGCAGTTTAGGGGCAGTTAGCACAGATACGCAGTATTTT. Amino acids: CASSLGAVSTDTQYF.

V and J are TRBV4-3 and TRBJ1-3; 8 bases agree with TRBD1. The CDR3 has 16 residues. V gave up 0 bases and J gave up 2 bases; unmatched junction bases: 3. CDR1 LGHNA and CDR2 YSLEER come from the germline V gene. The CDR3 DNA sequence: TGCGCCAGCAGCCAAGATGGGACAGGTCCTGGAAACACCATATATTTT. Protein product: CASSQDGTGPGNTIYF.

The rearrangement links TRBV13 to TRBJ1-1; 9 bases match TRBD1. This CDR3 is 14 amino acids long. V was clipped by 7 bases and J by 5 bases; unmatched bases: 8. Germline CDR1 is PRHDT and CDR2 is FYEKMQ (reference sequence). The CDR3 DNA reads TGTGCCAGCACCTACGGGACAGGGAGGACTGAAGCTTTCTTT. It yields the protein CASTYGTGRTEAFF.

The chain carries TRBV7-9 and TRBJ2-1; possibly TRBD2 for D (6 bases). V was cut by 3 bases and J by 5 bases, with 11 bases left in between. The CDR3 extends over 14 amino acids. Germline CDR1 reads SEHNR; CDR2 reads FQNEAQ (reference sequence). The CDR3 region is CASSFVGGNNEQFF. Written as DNA, the CDR3 is TGTGCCAGCAGCTTTGTTGGGGGGAACAATGAGCAGTTCTTC.

V usage is TRBV7-2 and J usage is TRBJ1-3; D is unclear. The V gene's germline CDR1 is SGHTA and CDR2 FQGNSA. The CDR3 runs 13 residues. V dropped 5 bases and J dropped 11 bases, with 16 bases sitting between them. As DNA, the CDR3 is TGTGCCAGCAGCCCTTTGAGAGAAAGAGCCATATATTTT. Amino acids: CASSPLRERAIYF.

The V and J genes are TRBV4-3 and TRBJ2-3; 7 positions agree with TRBD1. The CDR3 is made up of 15 amino acids. Germline V gene lookup returns CDR1 LGHNA and CDR2 YSLEER. Trimming removed 5 bases from V and 6 bases from J; junction bases left unmatched: 11. The CDR3 nucleotides are TGCGCCAGCAGCATCCGGGACAGACAATTGGATACGCAGTATTTT. Translating gives CASSIRDRQLDTQYF.

V usage is TRBV5-4 and J usage is TRBJ2-5; D is possibly TRBD1 (6 bases). Germline-derived CDR1 and CDR2 are SGHNT and YYREEE (reference sequence). The V end was cut by 4 bases, the J end by 0 bases, with 13 bases between. This CDR3 spans 15 amino acids. CDR3 bases: TGTGCCAGCAGCCAAAAACAGGGCCACCAAGAGACCCAGTACTTC. This encodes CASSQKQGHQETQYF.

V and J are TRBV10-3 and TRBJ1-1, with 7 positions matching TRBD1. Germline assignment: CDR1 ENHRY and CDR2 SYGVKD. Trimming took 1 base from V and 0 from J; bases not matched to a gene: 2. The CDR3 extends over 15 amino acids. The CDR3 nucleotides are TGTGCCATCAGTGAGTTCGGACAGGTGAACACTGAAGCTTTCTTT. Residues: CAISEFGQVNTEAFF.

V usage is TRBV9 and J usage is TRBJ1-2; D is possibly TRBD1 (6 bases). V was trimmed by 4 bases and J by 3 bases, leaving 10 bases between them. The CDR3 totals 13 residues. From germline, CDR1 is SGDLS and CDR2 YYNGEE. CDR3 sequence: CASSHTGYYGYTF. CDR3 in DNA: TGTGCCAGCAGCCACACAGGGTACTATGGCTACACCTTC.

This clone was seen a handful of times. The chain joins TRBV4-1 to TRBJ2-1; D unresolved. The CDR3 is 13 amino acids. Trimming removed 2 bases from V and 6 bases from J, with 8 bases in between. Germline CDR1 reads MGHRA; CDR2 reads YSYEKL. The CDR3 reads CASSQLVGNEQFF. The CDR3 DNA sequence: TGCGCCAGCAGCCAACTGGTCGGCAATGAGCAGTTCTTC.

V is TRBV7-9 and J is TRBJ1-4, with D unclear. V gave up 3 bases and J gave up 8 bases, with 7 bases separating them. Germline-derived CDR1 and CDR2 are SEHNR and FQNEAQ (reference sequence). The CDR3 runs 12 residues. CDR3: CASSFSGEKLFF. The DNA of the CDR3 is TGTGCCAGCAGCTTTTCAGGAGAAAAACTGTTTTTT.